The next 5 T cell receptor beta chains were all read from a single sample in a study of blood T cell repertoires in COVID-19 (TCRdb year 2020). The method behind the library was the immunoSEQ multiplex PCR assay. The clones in this table, taken by TCRdb from immuneACCESS, are in-frame only. Not every clone is retained; where verified, under half of the shortfall comes from an unresolved V gene, and the cause of the rest is unknown. The sample table shows some 250,000 clones, and roughly nine tenths are seen once. Of the sample, approximately 1.3% is held by the ten largest clones. Sequenced sample: PBMCs or T cells enriched from blood (not recorded which). The origin of the receptors is a human donor in a cohort exposed to, infected with or recovered from COVID-19 (not recorded which). The donor label of this sample is uncertain.

This chain links TRBV5-1 with TRBJ2-5; 12 nucleotides agree with TRBD1. J was trimmed by 3 bases and V by 3 bases; bases with no gene match: 6. CDR3 length: 16 residues. CDR1 SGHRS and CDR2 YFSETQ come from the germline V gene. CDR3 residues: CASSSSGQGAKETQYF. The CDR3 nucleotides read TGCGCCAGCAGCTCCTCGGGACAGGGGGCGAAAGAGACCCAGTACTTC.

The chain recombines TRBV5-4 with TRBJ2-1; 8 nucleotides align to TRBD1. The V and J ends lost 0 bases and 7 bases, in that order; junction bases with no gene match: 12. CDR3 length: 17 amino acids. Germline V gene data show CDR1 as SGHNT and CDR2 as YYREEE (reference sequence). The CDR3 here is CASSLELHRTGLNEQFF. The CDR3 DNA reads TGTGCCAGCAGCTTGGAGTTACACAGGACAGGGCTAAATGAGCAGTTCTTC. The variable domain in full, completed from reference TRBV5-4 and TRBJ2-1, reads ETGVTQSPTHLIKTRGQQVTLRCSSQSGHNTVSWYQQALGQGPQFIFQYYREEENGRGNFPPRFSGLQFPNYSSELNVNALELDDSALYLCASSLELHRTGLNEQFFGPGTRLTVL.

This chain joins TRBV30 and TRBJ1-6; 8 bases line up with TRBD1. Germline V CDR1 and CDR2: GTSNPN, SVGIG (reference sequence). The CDR3 is made up of 18 amino acids. Unmatched junction bases numbered 12, after V lost 3 bases and J lost 2 bases. The CDR3, as DNA: TGTGCCTGGAGGCCACCTCGGACAGGGAGAGCCTATAATTCACCCCTCCACTTT. It codes for CAWRPPRTGRAYNSPLHF.

The rearrangement uses TRBV6-2 or TRBV6-3 and TRBJ2-1; D call uncertain. The germline V gene has CDR1 MNHEY and CDR2 SVGEGT. Trimming left V 0 bases short and J 4 bases short, with 7 bases between. The CDR3 covers 14 residues. CDR3 DNA: TGTGCCAGCAGTTACTCGAGGCAGTACAATGAGCAGTTCTTC. Translated: CASSYSRQYNEQFF.

The chain couples TRBV28 to TRBJ1-1; 7 positions agree with TRBD1. The trim removed 2 bases at V and 1 base at J, leaving 7 bases unmatched. The length of the CDR3 is 16 residues. In germline, CDR1 is MDHEN, CDR2 SYDVKM. The CDR3 bases are TGTGCCAGCAGTTTAATTAGGGGGCGATGGAACACTGAAGCTTTCTTT. This translates into CASSLIRGRWNTEAFF.